A few counts support the clone carrying this T cell receptor (beta chain). Antigen unknown. Amplification of TCR beta CDR3 regions was performed using RNA transcripts as template. TCR CDR3 regions were first amplified by RT-PCR with HTBI primers. In TCRdb, the multiplex PCR reads were re-called with MiXCR into one record per CDR3 protein. The sample lists around 350,000 distinct CDR3 sequences, approximately 17% occurring once. The sample belongs to a study of T cells in Graves' hyperthyroidism and ophthalmopathy. With 2 bases removed from V and 0 bases from J, the gap between germline ends came to 8 bases. Germline loops: CDR1 GTSNPN, CDR2 SVGIG (reference sequence). This CDR3 has 14 amino acids. Diagnoses were established using clinical symptoms, serum thyroxine and TRAb, thyroid ultrasound and orbital computed tomography. Fresh peripheral blood, around 9.5 ml, yielded the PBMCs. General study points: Most thyroid clonotypes expanded above 0.001 were also detected in blood. Ophthalmopathy was told apart from stable hyperthyroidism by a 13 V-J model.

The receptor's source is a woman in her twenties or thirties with Graves' hyperthyroidism that later progressed to Graves' ophthalmopathy. This chain joins TRBV30 and TRBJ2-4, with D unresolved. What was sequenced was blood. This CDR3 reads CAWSKTIAKNIQYF. CDR3 nucleotide sequence: TGTGCCTGGAGTAAAACGATAGCCAAAAACATTCAGTACTTC.